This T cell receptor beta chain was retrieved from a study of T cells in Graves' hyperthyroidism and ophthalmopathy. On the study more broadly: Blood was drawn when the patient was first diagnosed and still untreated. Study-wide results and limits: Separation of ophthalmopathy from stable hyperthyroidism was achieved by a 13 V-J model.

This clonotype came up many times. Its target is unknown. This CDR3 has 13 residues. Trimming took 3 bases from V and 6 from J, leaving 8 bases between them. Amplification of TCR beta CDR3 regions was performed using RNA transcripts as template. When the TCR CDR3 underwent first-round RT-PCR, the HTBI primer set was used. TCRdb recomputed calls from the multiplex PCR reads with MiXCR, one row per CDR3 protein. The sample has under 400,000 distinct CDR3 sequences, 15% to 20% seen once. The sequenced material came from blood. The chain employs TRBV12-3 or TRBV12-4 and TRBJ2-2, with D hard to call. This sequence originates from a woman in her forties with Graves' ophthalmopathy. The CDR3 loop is CASSLFAAGELFF. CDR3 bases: TGTGCCAGCAGTTTGTTCGCGGCCGGGGAGCTGTTTTTT.